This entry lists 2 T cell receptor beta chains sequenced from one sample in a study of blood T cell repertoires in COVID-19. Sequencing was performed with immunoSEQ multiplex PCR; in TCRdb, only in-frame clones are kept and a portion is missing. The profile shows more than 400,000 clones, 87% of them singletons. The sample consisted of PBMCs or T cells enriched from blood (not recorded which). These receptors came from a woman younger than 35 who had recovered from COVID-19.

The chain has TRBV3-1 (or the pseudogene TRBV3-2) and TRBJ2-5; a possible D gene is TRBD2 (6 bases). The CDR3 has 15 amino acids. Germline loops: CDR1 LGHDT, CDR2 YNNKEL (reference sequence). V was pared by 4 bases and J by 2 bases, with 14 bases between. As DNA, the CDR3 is TGTGCCAGCAGCCCGCCCGGGACTTCTCAAGAGACCCAGTACTTC. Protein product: CASSPPGTSQETQYF.

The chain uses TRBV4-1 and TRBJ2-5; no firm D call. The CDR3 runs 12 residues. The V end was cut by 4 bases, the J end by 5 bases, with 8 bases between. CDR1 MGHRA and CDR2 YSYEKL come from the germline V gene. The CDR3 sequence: CASSPSGETQYF. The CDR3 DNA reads TGCGCCAGCAGCCCTAGTGGGGAGACCCAGTACTTC.